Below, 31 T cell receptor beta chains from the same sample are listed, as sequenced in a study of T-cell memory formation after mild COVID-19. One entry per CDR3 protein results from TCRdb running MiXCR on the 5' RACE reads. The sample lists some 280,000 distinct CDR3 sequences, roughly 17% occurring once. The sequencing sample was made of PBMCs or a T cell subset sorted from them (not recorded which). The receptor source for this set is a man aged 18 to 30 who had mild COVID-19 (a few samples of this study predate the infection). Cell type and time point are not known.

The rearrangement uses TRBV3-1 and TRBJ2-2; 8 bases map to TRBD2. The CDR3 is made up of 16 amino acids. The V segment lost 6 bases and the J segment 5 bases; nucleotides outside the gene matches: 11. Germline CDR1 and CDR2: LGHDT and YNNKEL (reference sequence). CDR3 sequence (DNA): TGTGCCAGCAGTCCCTCGTGGCGGGGGGAAACCGGGGAGCTGTTTTTT. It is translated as CASSPSWRGETGELFF.

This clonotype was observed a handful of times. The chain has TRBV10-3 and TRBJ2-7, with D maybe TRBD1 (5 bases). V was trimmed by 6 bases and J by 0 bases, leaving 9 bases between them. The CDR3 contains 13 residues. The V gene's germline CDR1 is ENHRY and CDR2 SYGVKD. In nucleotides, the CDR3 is TGTGCCATCAGCGTAGGGGACTCCTACGAGCAGTACTTC. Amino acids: CAISVGDSYEQYF.

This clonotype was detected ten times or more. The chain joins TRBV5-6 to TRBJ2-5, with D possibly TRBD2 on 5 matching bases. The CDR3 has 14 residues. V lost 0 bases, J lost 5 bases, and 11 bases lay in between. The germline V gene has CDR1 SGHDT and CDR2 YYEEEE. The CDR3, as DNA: TGTGCCAGCAGCTTGGCCGGGGTCTCGGAGACCCAGTACTTC. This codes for CASSLAGVSETQYF.

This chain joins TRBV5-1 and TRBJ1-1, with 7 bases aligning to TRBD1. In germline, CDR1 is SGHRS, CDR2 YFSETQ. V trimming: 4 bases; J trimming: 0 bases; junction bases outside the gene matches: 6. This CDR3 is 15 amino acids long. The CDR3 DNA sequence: TGCGCCAGCAGCGAGGGACAGTTCATGAACACTGAAGCTTTCTTT. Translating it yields CASSEGQFMNTEAFF.

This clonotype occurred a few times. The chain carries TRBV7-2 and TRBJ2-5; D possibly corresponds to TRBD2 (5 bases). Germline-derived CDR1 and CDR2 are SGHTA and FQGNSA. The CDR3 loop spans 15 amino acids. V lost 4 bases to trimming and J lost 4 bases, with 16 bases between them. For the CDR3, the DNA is TGTGCCAGCAGCTCAGCCCCTGCAGCGGTAGAGACCCAGTACTTC. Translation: CASSSAPAAVETQYF. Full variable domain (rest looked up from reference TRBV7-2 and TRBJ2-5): GAGVSQSPSNKVTEKGKDVELRCDPISGHTALYWYRQSLGQGLEFLIYFQGNSAPDKSGLPSDRFSAERTGGSVSTLTIQRTQQEDSAVYLCASSSAPAAVETQYFGPGTRLLVL.

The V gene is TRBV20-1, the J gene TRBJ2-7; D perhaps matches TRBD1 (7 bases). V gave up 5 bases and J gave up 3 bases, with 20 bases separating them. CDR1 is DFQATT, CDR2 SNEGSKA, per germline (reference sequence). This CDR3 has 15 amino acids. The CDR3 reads CSALPGGTAFYEQYV. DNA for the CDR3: TGCAGTGCTTTACCTGGAGGGACAGCTTTCTACGAGCAGTACGTC.

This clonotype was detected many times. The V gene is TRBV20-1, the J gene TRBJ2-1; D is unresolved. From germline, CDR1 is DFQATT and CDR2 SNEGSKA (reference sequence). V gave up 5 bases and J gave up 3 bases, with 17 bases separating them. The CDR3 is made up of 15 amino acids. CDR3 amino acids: CSASTGRTFYNEQFF. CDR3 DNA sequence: TGCAGTGCTTCGACTGGCCGTACATTCTACAATGAGCAGTTCTTC.

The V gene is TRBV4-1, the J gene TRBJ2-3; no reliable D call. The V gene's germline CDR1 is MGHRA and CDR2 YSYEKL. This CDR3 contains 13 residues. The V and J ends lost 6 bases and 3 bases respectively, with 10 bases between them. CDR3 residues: CASRGSRTDTQYF. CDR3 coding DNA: TGCGCCAGCAGGGGCAGTAGGACAGATACGCAGTATTTT.

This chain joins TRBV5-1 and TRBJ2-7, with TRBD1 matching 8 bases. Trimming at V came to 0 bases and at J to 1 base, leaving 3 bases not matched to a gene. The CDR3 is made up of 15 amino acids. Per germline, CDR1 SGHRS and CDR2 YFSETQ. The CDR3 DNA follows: TGCGCCAGCAGCTTGGCCAACAGGGGGTCCTACGAGCAGTACTTC. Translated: CASSLANRGSYEQYF.

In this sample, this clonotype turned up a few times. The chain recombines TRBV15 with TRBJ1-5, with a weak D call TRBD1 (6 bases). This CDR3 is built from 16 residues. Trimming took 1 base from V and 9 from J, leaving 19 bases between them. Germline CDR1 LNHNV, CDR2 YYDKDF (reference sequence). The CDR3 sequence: CATSRAGAGVISPQHF. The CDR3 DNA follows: TGTGCCACCAGCAGAGCAGGGGCAGGGGTGATTTCGCCCCAGCATTTT.

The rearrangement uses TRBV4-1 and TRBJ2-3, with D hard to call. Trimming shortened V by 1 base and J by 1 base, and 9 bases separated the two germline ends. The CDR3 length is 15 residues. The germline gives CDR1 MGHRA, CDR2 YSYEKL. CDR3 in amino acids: CASSQVRRGTDTQYF. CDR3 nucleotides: TGCGCCAGCAGCCAAGTCCGGAGAGGCACAGATACGCAGTATTTT.

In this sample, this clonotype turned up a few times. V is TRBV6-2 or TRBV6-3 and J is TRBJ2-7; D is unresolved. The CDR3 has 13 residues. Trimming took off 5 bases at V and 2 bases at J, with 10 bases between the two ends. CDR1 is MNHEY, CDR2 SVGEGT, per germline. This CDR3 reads CASSKGGTYEQYF. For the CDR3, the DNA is TGTGCCAGCAGTAAAGGCGGAACCTACGAGCAGTACTTC.

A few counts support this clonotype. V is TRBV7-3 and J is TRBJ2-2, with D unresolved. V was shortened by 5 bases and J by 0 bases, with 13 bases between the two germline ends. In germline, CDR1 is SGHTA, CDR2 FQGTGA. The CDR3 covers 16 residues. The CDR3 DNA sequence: TGTGCCAGCAGCCCTGCACCTATTTCGAACACCGGGGAGCTGTTTTTT. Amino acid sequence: CASSPAPISNTGELFF. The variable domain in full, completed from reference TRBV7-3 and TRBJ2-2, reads GAGVSQTPSNKVTEKGKYVELRCDPISGHTALYWYRQSLGQGPEFLIYFQGTGAADDSGLPNDRFFAVRPEGSVSTLKIQRTERGDSAVYLCASSPAPISNTGELFFGEGSRLTVL.

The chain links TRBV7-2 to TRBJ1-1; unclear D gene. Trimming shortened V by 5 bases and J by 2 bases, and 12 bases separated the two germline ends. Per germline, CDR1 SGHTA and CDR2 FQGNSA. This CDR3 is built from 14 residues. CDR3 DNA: TGTGCCAGCAGCCCGTTCCAGGTAAACACTGAAGCTTTCTTT. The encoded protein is CASSPFQVNTEAFF.

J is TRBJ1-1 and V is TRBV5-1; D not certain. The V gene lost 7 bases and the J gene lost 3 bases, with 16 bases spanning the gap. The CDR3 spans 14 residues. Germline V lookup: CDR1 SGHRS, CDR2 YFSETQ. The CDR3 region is CASGLGIWDTEAFF. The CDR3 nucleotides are TGCGCCAGCGGCCTGGGGATATGGGACACTGAAGCTTTCTTT.

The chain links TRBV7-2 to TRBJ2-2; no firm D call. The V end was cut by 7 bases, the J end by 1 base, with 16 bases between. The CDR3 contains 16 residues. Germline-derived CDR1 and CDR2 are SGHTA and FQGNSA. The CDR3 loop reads CASTAALRQNTGELFF. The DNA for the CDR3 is TGTGCCAGCACCGCCGCGTTGCGCCAGAACACCGGGGAGCTGTTTTTT.

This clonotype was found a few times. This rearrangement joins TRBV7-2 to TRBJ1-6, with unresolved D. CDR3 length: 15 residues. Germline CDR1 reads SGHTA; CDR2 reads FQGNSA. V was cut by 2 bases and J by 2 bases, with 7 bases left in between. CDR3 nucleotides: TGTGCCAGCAGCTTACTCGGGGCCTATAATTCACCCCTCCACTTT. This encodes CASSLLGAYNSPLHF.

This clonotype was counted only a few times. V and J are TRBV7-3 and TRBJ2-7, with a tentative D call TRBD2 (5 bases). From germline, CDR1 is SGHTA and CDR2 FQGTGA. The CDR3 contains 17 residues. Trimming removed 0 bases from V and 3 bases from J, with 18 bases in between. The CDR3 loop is CASSLTADTGILYEQYF. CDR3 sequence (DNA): TGTGCCAGCAGCTTAACAGCTGATACGGGGATCCTCTACGAGCAGTACTTC.

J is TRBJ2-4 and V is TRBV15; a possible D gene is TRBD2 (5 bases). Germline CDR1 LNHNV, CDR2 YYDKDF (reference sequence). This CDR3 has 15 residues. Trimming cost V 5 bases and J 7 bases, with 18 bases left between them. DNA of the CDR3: TGTGCCACCAGCCTAACCCCGGAGGATGGGAACATTCAGTACTTC. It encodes CATSLTPEDGNIQYF.

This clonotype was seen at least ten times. CDR3 coding DNA: TGTGCCAGCAGTGAAGCGCCAACGCAGTATTTT. The encoded protein is CASSEAPTQYF. V gene TRBV6-1 combines with J gene TRBJ2-3; D is unresolved. V was clipped by 0 bases and J by 9 bases, with 4 bases between them. Germline values: CDR1 MNHNS, CDR2 SASEGT. The CDR3 extends over 11 amino acids.

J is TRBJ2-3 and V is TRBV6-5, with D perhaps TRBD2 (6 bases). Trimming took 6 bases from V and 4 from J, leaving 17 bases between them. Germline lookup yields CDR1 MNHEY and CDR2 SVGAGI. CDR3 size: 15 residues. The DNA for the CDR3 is TGTGCCAGCAGACGGGGACTCTCCAAGGCAGATACGCAGTATTTT. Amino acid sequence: CASRRGLSKADTQYF.

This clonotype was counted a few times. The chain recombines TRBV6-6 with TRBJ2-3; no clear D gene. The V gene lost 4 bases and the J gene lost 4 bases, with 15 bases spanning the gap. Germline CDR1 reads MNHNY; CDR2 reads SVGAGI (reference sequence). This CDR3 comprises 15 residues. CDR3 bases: TGTGCCAGCAGTTTCGGACCGGCTCGACCAGATACGCAGTATTTT. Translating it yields CASSFGPARPDTQYF.

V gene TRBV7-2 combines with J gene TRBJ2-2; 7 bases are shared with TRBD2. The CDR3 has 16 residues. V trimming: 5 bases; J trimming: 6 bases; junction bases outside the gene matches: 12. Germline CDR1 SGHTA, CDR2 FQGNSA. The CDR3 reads CASSPPRTRRPGELFF. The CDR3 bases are TGTGCCAGCAGCCCACCAAGGACTAGACGCCCCGGGGAGCTGTTTTTT.

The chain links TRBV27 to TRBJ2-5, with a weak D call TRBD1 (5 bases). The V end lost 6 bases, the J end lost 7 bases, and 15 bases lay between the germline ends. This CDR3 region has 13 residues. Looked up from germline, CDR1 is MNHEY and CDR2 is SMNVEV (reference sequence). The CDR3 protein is CASSPGLRGTQYF. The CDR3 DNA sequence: TGTGCCAGCAGCCCGGGCCTTAGGGGGACCCAGTACTTC.

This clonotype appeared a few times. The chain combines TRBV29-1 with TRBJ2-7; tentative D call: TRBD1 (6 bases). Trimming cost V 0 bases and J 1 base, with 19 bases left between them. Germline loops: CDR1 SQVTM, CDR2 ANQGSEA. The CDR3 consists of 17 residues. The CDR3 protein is CSVEELDGQGSSYEQYF. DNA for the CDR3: TGCAGCGTTGAAGAGTTGGACGGGCAGGGGTCTTCCTACGAGCAGTACTTC.

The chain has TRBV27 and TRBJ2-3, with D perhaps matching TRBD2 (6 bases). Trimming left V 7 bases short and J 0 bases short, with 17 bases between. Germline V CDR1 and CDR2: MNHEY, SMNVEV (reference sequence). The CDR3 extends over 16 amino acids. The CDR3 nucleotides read TGTGCCAGCAAGGCCCCCGGGGACTCTAGCACAGATACGCAGTATTTT. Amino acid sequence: CASKAPGDSSTDTQYF.

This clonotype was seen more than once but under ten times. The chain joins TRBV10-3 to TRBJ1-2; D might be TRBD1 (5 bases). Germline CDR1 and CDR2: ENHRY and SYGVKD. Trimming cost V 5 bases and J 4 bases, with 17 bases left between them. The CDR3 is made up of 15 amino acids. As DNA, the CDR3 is TGTGCCATCAGTCCCCGCGGACCCGGGACCTATGGCTACACCTTC. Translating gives CAISPRGPGTYGYTF.

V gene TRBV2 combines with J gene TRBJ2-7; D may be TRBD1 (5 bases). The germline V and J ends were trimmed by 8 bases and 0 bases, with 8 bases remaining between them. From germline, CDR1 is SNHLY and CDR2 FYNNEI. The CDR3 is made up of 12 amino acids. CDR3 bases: TGTGCCAGCCGACAGAGCTCCTACGAGCAGTACTTC. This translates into CASRQSSYEQYF. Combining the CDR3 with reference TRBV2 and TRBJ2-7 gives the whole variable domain EPEVTQTPSHQVTQMGQEVILRCVPISNHLYFYWYRQILGQKVEFLVSFYNNEISEKSEIFDDQFSVERPDGSNFTLKIRSTKLEDSAMYFCASRQSSYEQYFGPGTRLTVT.

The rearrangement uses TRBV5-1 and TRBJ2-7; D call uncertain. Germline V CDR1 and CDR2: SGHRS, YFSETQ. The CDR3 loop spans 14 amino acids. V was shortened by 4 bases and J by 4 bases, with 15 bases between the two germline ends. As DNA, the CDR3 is TGCGCCAGCAGCCCGACCGAGAACCAGTACGAGCAGTACTTC. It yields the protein CASSPTENQYEQYF.

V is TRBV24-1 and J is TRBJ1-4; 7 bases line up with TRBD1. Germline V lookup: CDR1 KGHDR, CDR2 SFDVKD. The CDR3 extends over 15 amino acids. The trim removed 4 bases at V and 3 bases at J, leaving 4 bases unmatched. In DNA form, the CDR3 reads TGTGCCACCAGTGAAACAGGGGCGGCTAATGAAAAACTGTTTTTT. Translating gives CATSETGAANEKLFF.

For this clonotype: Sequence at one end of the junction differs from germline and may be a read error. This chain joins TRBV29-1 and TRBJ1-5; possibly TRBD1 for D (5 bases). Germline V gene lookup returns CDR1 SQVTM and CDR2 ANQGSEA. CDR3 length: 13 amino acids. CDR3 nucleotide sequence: TGCAGCGCTGCGGAGCAGGGCAAACAGCCCCAGCATTTT. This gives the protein CSAAEQGKQPQHF.